Below, 16 T cell receptor beta chains from the same sample are listed, as sequenced in a study of T cells in Graves' hyperthyroidism and ophthalmopathy. Regions amplified from RNA transcripts were the TCR beta CDR3 regions. Carried out on the TCR CDR3, a first-round RT-PCR used the HTBI primer set. TCRdb used MiXCR to reprocess the multiplex PCR reads, holding one entry per CDR3 protein. Of fewer than 450,000 distinct CDR3 sequences in the sample, about a sixth are singletons; the top ten hold 30% to 35%. The sequenced material came from blood. These receptors were obtained from a woman under 40 with Graves' hyperthyroidism that later progressed to Graves' ophthalmopathy.

This clonotype was picked up many times. The chain joins TRBV12-3 or TRBV12-4 to TRBJ2-3; a possible D gene is TRBD2 (5 bases). The CDR3 consists of 15 residues. Trimming pared 2 bases from V and 1 base from J, leaving 10 bases between. CDR3 sequence (DNA): TGTGCCAGCAGTTTAACGGGGTCGCGCACAGATACGCAGTATTTT. As protein: CASSLTGSRTDTQYF.

This clonotype was seen repeatedly, ten times or more. J is TRBJ2-7 and V is TRBV11-2; TRBD2 agrees at 9 bases. Germline loops: CDR1 SGHAT, CDR2 FQNNGV. With 0 bases clipped from V and 9 bases from J, the junction kept 3 bases outside the gene matches. CDR3 length: 13 residues. This CDR3 reads CASSLEAGGGQYF. For the CDR3, the DNA is TGTGCCAGCAGCTTAGAAGCGGGAGGAGGGCAGTACTTC.

In this sample, this clonotype turned up many times. The chain combines TRBV29-1 with TRBJ2-3; D unresolved. Trimming removed 1 base from V and 2 bases from J, with 16 bases in between. The CDR3 is 16 amino acids. Germline CDR1 and CDR2: SQVTM and ANQGSEA. This CDR3 is CSVEGRKGLNTDTQYF. The CDR3 nucleotides read TGCAGCGTTGAAGGCAGGAAGGGCTTGAACACAGATACGCAGTATTTT.

Details on this clonotype: No conserved phenylalanine or tryptophan ends this CDR3, so it is likely a read error. The chain couples TRBV20-1 to TRBJ2-2, with D hard to call. CDR1 is DFQATT and CDR2 is SNEGSKA in the germline V gene (reference sequence). This CDR3 is built from 13 residues. The germline V and J ends were trimmed by 1 base and 1 base, with 4 bases remaining between them. CDR3 residues: CSARAVNTGELFV. CDR3 nucleotides: TGCAGTGCTAGAGCGGTGAACACCGGGGAGCTGTTTGTT.

This clonotype has a count of ten or more. The J gene is TRBJ2-7, the V gene TRBV2, with 16 positions matching TRBD2. In germline, CDR1 is SNHLY, CDR2 FYNNEI. The CDR3 extends over 20 amino acids. V dropped 7 bases and J dropped 4; count of bases not matched to a gene: 19. CDR3 sequence reads: CASKYRGGTSGGARSYEQYF. The CDR3 DNA follows: TGTGCCAGCAAGTACAGAGGCGGGACTAGCGGGGGGGCCCGATCTTACGAGCAGTACTTC.

In its sample, this clonotype was seen many times. The chain employs TRBV28 and TRBJ1-1, with D hard to call. The germline V gene has CDR1 MDHEN and CDR2 SYDVKM. This CDR3 has 14 residues. The germline V and J ends were trimmed by 5 bases and 1 base, with 11 bases remaining between them. The CDR3, as DNA: TGTGCCAGCAGTCGTACAGTGGGGAACACTGAAGCTTTCTTT. Amino acid sequence: CASSRTVGNTEAFF.

V is TRBV5-1 and J is TRBJ2-5, with 9 bases that match TRBD2. Per the germline V gene, CDR1 is SGHRS and CDR2 is YFSETQ. The CDR3 is made up of 15 amino acids. V lost 4 bases to trimming and J lost 1 base; unmatched junction nucleotides: 5. The CDR3 nucleotides are TGCGCCAGCAGCCTCAGCGGGAGGATCCAAGAGACCCAGTACTTC. This translates into CASSLSGRIQETQYF.

This clonotype was seen repeatedly, ten times or more. The chain employs TRBV29-1 and TRBJ1-1; no clear D gene. Germline lookup yields CDR1 SQVTM and CDR2 ANQGSEA. This CDR3 is built from 12 residues. Trimming took off 5 bases at V and 1 base at J, with 8 bases between the two ends. For the CDR3, the DNA is TGCAGCGTTCTTCGAGGGAACACTGAAGCTTTCTTT. It yields the protein CSVLRGNTEAFF.

There are many counts of this clonotype. The chain carries TRBV11-2 and TRBJ2-1, with 8 bases identical to TRBD2. This CDR3 has 20 residues. Germline assignment: CDR1 SGHAT and CDR2 FQNNGV. The junction had 17 bases not matched to a gene; V was cut back by 0 bases and J by 4 bases. CDR3: CASSLDRGAWAGGRYNEQFF. Here the CDR3 DNA reads TGTGCCAGCAGCTTAGATCGAGGGGCGTGGGCGGGGGGTAGGTACAATGAGCAGTTCTTC.

The rearrangement uses TRBV4-1 and TRBJ2-7, with 12 bases identical to TRBD1. Losses at the gene ends were 0 bases for V and 5 bases for J; bases not matched to a gene: 2. This CDR3 has 15 amino acids. Germline V gives CDR1 MGHRA, CDR2 YSYEKL. The DNA of the CDR3 is TGCGCCAGCAGCCAAGAGGGACAGGGGGCGGACGAGCAGTACTTC. Its protein product is CASSQEGQGADEQYF.

The rearrangement uses TRBV11-1 and TRBJ2-1; the match to TRBD2 covers 13 bases. V trimming: 5 bases; J trimming: 8 bases; junction bases outside the gene matches: 6. Germline V CDR1 and CDR2: SGHAT, FQDESV (reference sequence). The CDR3 contains 15 residues. The DNA of the CDR3 is TGTGCCAGCAGCCGCACTAGCGGGAGGGGGCATGAGCAGTTCTTC. It specifies CASSRTSGRGHEQFF. Drawing the rest from reference TRBV11-1 and TRBJ2-1, the complete variable domain is EAEVAQSPRYKITEKSQAVAFWCDPISGHATLYWYRQILGQGPELLVQFQDESVVDDSQLPKDRFSAERLKGVDSTLKIQPAELGDSAMYLCASSRTSGRGHEQFFGPGTRLTVL.

In its sample, this clonotype was seen many times. The V gene is TRBV28, the J gene TRBJ2-5; TRBD2 matches at 12 bases. Germline V lookup: CDR1 MDHEN, CDR2 SYDVKM. The CDR3 totals 16 residues. J was trimmed by 4 bases and V by 6 bases; bases with no gene match: 9. The CDR3 spells CASRAPSGGAGETQYF. CDR3 in DNA: TGTGCCAGCAGGGCCCCTAGCGGGGGGGCCGGAGAGACCCAGTACTTC.

The chain carries TRBV11-2 and TRBJ2-1, with TRBD1 matching over 9 bases. Germline loops: CDR1 SGHAT, CDR2 FQNNGV. The CDR3 length is 17 residues. After removal of 4 bases from V and 7 bases from J, the junction contained 14 bases not matched to a gene. The CDR3 DNA follows: TGTGCCAGCAGCTCATGGTGGGGGGACAGGGCCAGAAATGAGCAGTTCTTC. It is translated as CASSSWWGDRARNEQFF. Looking up the rest from reference TRBV11-2 and TRBJ2-1 gives the full variable domain: EAGVAQSPRYKIIEKRQSVAFWCNPISGHATLYWYQQILGQGPKLLIQFQNNGVVDDSQLPKDRFSAERLKGVDSTLKIQPAKLEDSAVYLCASSSWWGDRARNEQFFGPGTRLTVL.

This clonotype was recorded a few times. The CDR3 DNA is TGCGCCAGCAGCTTTACGACAGGGGCTGTCACTGAAGCTTTCTTT. It codes for CASSFTTGAVTEAFF. The rearrangement uses TRBV5-1 and TRBJ1-1; TRBD1 aligns across 8 bases. Looked up from germline, CDR1 is SGHRS and CDR2 is YFSETQ. This CDR3 contains 15 residues. Trimming removed 2 bases from V and 4 bases from J; junction bases left unmatched: 7.

The rearrangement joins TRBV12-3 or TRBV12-4 to TRBJ2-7, with D possibly TRBD2 on 6 matching bases. Trimming removed 7 bases at V and 3 bases at J, with 19 bases between. CDR3 length: 15 amino acids. Written as DNA, the CDR3 is TGTGCCAGCACCCCGGTGGAGGGAGCGGTCTACGAGCAGTACTTC. Amino acids: CASTPVEGAVYEQYF.

The chain has TRBV27 and TRBJ2-7; the match to TRBD1 covers 7 bases. The CDR3 has 12 amino acids. CDR1 is MNHEY and CDR2 is SMNVEV in the germline V gene (reference sequence). Germline trimming cut 11 bases from V and 2 bases from J; bases unmatched to any gene: 6. The CDR3 coding sequence is TGTGCCCGACAGGGCCTAACCTACGAGCAGTACTTC. It specifies CARQGLTYEQYF.